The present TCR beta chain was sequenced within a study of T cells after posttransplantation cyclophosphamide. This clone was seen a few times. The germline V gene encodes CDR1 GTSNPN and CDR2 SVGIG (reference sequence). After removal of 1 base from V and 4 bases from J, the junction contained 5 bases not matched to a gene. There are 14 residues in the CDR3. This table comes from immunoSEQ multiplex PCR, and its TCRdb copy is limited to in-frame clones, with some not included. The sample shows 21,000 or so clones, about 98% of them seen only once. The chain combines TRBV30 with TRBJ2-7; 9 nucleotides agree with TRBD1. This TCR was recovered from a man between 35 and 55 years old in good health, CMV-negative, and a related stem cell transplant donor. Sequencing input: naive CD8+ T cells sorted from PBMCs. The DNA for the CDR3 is TGTGCCTGGAGTGCAGGGACAGGGAAGTACGAGCAGTACTTC. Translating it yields CAWSAGTGKYEQYF.